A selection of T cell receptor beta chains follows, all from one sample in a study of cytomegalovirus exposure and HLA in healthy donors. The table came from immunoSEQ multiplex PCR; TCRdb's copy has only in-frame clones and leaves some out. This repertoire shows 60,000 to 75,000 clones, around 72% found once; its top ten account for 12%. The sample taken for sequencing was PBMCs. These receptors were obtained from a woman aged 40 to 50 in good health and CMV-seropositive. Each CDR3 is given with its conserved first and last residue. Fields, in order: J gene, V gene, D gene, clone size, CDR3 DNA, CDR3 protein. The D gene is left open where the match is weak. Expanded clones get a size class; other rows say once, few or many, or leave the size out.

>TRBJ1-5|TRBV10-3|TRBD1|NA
TGTGCCATCAGTGAGTCTCGGACAGGGGAAATCAATCAGCCCCAGCATTTT
CAISESRTGEINQPQHF
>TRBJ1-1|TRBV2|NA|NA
TGTGCCAGCCGAGAAGGAGGCACTGAAGCTTTCTTT
CASREGGTEAFF
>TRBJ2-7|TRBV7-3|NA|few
TGTGCCAGCAGCTTGGATGGGGGGATTGACGAGCAGTACTTC
CASSLDGGIDEQYF
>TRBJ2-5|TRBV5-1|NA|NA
TGCGCCAGCAGCTTGACGGGGGAAGAGACCCAGTACTTC
CASSLTGEETQYF
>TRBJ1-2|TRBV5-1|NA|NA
TGCGCCAGCAGCAAGGAACAGGGCCACAACTATGGCTACACCTTC
CASSKEQGHNYGYTF
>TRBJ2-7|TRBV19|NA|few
TGTGCCAGTAGTATTCGGGGCAGGGGCTCCTACGAGCAGTACTTC
CASSIRGRGSYEQYF
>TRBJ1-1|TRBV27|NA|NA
TGTGCCAGCAGTTTATCGAGGAAGAACACTGAAGCTTTCTTT
CASSLSRKNTEAFF
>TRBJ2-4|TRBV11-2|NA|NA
TGTGCCAGCAGCTTAGGGGGGCTAGCCAAAAACATTCAGTACTTC
CASSLGGLAKNIQYF
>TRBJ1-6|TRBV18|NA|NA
TGTGCCAGCTCACCATCAGGGGCACTTAATTCACCCCTCCACTTT
CASSPSGALNSPLHF
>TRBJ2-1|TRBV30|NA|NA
TGTGCCTGGAGTGTAGTAGGAGACTACAATGAGCAGTTCTTC
CAWSVVGDYNEQFF
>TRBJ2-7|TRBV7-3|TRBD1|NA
TGTGCCAGCAGCGCACAGGGGGCGCAGTGGTACGAGCAGTACTTC
CASSAQGAQWYEQYF
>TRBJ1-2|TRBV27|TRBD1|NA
TGTGCCAGCAGTCCCCGACAGGGTGCTATCTATGGCTACACCTTC
CASSPRQGAIYGYTF
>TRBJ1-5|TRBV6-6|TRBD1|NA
TGTGCCAGCAGTTACGACAGGGGGAGTCAGCCCCAGCATTTT
CASSYDRGSQPQHF
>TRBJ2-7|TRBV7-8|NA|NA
TGTGCCAGCAGCTTAGCGCGTGGAGGGCCGGGATACGAGCAGTACTTC
CASSLARGGPGYEQYF
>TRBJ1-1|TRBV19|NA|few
TGTGCCAGTAGTTTACCGACACCGTATTACTCTGAAGCTTTCTTT
CASSLPTPYYSEAFF
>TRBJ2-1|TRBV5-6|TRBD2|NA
TGTGCCAGCAGCTCGATGACTAGCGGGGGCACCTACAATGAGCAGTTCTTC
CASSSMTSGGTYNEQFF
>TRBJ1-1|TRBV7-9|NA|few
TGTGCCAGCAACTTTAGGGGAGGGGGGTTTGGAGCTTTCTTT
CASNFRGGGFGAFF
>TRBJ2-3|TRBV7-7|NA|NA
TGTGCTAGCAGCCTAGGGGCAAGCACAGATACGCAGTATTTT
CASSLGASTDTQYF
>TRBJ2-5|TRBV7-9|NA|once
TGTGCCAGCAGCTTAGTGGGGGCTGGGGAGACCCAGTACTTC
CASSLVGAGETQYF
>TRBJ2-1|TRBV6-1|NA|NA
TGTGCCAGCAGTGAAGTCCCCGGGACTGGAAATGAGCAGTTCTTC
CASSEVPGTGNEQFF
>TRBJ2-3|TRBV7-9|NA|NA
TGTGCCAGCAGCTTTTCCAGCACGATACCACGGGGTACGCAGTATTTT
CASSFSSTIPRGTQYF
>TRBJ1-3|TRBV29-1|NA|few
TGCAGCGTTGACTCGGGTACAACTGGAAACACCATATATTTT
CSVDSGTTGNTIYF
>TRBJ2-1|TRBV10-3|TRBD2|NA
TGTGCCATCAGGGGACTAGCGGGCAGCTCCTACAATGAGCAGTTCTTC
CAIRGLAGSSYNEQFF
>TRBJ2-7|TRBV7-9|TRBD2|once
TGTGCCAGCAGCTTAGGGGGGACTAGAGGGGACGCGCACTACGAGCAGTACTTC
CASSLGGTRGDAHYEQYF
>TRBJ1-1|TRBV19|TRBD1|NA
TGTGCCAGTAGGACGTCCGACAGGGGAGGATCCAAGGGCTCACCTTTCTTT
CASRTSDRGGSKGSPFF
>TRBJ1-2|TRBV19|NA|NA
TGTGCCAGTAGTATGACCCTCGGGGGCTACACCTTC
CASSMTLGGYTF
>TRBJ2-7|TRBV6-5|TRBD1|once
TGTGCCAGCAGTTACTCGACAGGGGGCTCCTACGAGCAGTACTTC
CASSYSTGGSYEQYF
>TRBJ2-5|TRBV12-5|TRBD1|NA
TGTGCTAGTGACGTAGGGTTACCGGGACAGGGACAAGAGACCCAGTACTTC
CASDVGLPGQGQETQYF
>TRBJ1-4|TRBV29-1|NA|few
TGCAGCGTTGAAGCGGGCAGGGGATATGAAAAACTGTTTTTT
CSVEAGRGYEKLFF
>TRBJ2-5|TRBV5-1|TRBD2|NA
TGCGCCAGCAGCTTGGAGGGTGTACTAGCGGGTGAGACCCAGTACTTC
CASSLEGVLAGETQYF
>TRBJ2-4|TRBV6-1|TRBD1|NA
TGTGCCAGCAGTAAAGCTTCCCGTCGACAGGGGAAAAACATTCAGTACTTC
CASSKASRRQGKNIQYF
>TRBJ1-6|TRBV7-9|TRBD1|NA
TGTGCCAGCAGCTCGGTCCGGACAGGGCAGGCCGGGGATTCACCCCTCCACTTT
CASSSVRTGQAGDSPLHF
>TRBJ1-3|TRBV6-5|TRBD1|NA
TGTGCCAGCAGTCCTGGGACAGCGCCTGGAAACACCATATATTTT
CASSPGTAPGNTIYF
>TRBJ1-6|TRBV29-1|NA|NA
TGCAGCGTTTCCCAGGGCGCGAATTCACCCCTCCACTTT
CSVSQGANSPLHF
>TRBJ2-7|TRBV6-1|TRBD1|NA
TGTGCCAGCAGTAGCCGGGACAGGGTCTACGAGCAGTACTTC
CASSSRDRVYEQYF
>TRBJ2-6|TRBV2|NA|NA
TGTGCCAGTCTCAGCCATCGCGGCTCTGGGGCCAACGTCCTGACTTTC
CASLSHRGSGANVLTF
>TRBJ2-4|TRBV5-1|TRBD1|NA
TGCGCCAGCAGCTTCAGGGGGCGCGAAAACATTCAGTACTTC
CASSFRGRENIQYF
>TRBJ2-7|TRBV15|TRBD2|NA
TGTGCCACCAGCAGAGACACTAGCGTCTACGAGCAGTACTTC
CATSRDTSVYEQYF
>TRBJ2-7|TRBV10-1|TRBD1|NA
TGCGCCAGCAGTGTCCGGCAGGGGGCTAGCGAGCAGTACTTC
CASSVRQGASEQYF
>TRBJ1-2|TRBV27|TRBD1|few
TGTGCCAGCAGTCGGGACAGGGGGCAACCATGGGGGGGCTACACCTTC
CASSRDRGQPWGGYTF
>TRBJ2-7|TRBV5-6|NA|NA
TGTGCCAGCAGCCCCCACTTAGGGGGAGAAAGCTCCTACGAGCAGTACTTC
CASSPHLGGESSYEQYF
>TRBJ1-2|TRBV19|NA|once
TGTGCCAGTAGTTCCGAGTTCGGGTCGGGCTACACCTTC
CASSSEFGSGYTF
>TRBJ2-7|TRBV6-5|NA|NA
TGTGCCAGCAGTGACTACAACGAGCAGTACTTC
CASSDYNEQYF
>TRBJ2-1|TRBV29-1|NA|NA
TGCAGCGTCATGGGGGGGGGCGGGGTTGATGAGCAGTTCTTC
CSVMGGGGVDEQFF
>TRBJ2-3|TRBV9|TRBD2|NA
TGTGCCAGCAGCATGACTAGCGGGGAGACAGATACGCAGTATTTT
CASSMTSGETDTQYF